Given below is one T cell receptor (beta chain) in context. This entry is derived from a study of blood T cell repertoires in COVID-19. For the study at large: COVID-19 samples, acute and convalescent, were from the United States, Italy and Spain. Sample material is recorded as cDNA or gDNA derived from T cells, B-cell-depleted T cells, or PBMCs.

Germline V lookup: CDR1 SGHVS, CDR2 FNYEAQ. The V gene lost 5 bases and the J gene lost 5 bases, with 18 bases spanning the gap. CDR3 size: 15 residues. Authors' processing steps: Researchers report that nucleated cell counts were estimated from reference gene primer amplification. Here immunoSEQ multiplex PCR was the method, and the copy in TCRdb shows in-frame clones only, minus some. Clone size and the V and J calls come from that table; the DNA yielded D and trimming. This table has about 190,000 clones, more than 60% appearing once. The sample was peripheral blood. The source of this sequence is a man aged 50 to 59 who had recovered from COVID-19. The rearrangement uses TRBV7-6 and TRBJ1-1; D may be TRBD1 (5 bases). The CDR3 spells CASSPGGGGGTEAFF. CDR3 sequence (DNA): TGTGCCAGCAGCCCTGGAGGCGGGGGAGGGACTGAAGCTTTCTTT.